This T cell receptor beta chain was sequenced in a study of T cells in women clearing cervical HPV infection. Turning to this clone: Its antigen is unknown. The read stops 3 residues short of the end of the CDR3; the missing end is completed from the germline J gene.

The assay was immunoSEQ multiplex PCR, and TCRdb's table has in-frame clones only and misses some. Here the sample table reports approximately 32,000 clones. Germline trimming cut 10 bases from V and 7 bases from J; bases unmatched to any gene: 9. Per the germline V gene, CDR1 is SGHVS and CDR2 is FNYEAQ. This CDR3 contains 13 residues. Findings of the study overall: Richness differences could reflect unmeasured T-cell content per sample.

Sequenced sample: blood buffy coat. The receptor was derived from a woman aged 18-69 years with a cervical HPV16 infection that either progressed to CIN3+ or cleared (not recorded which). The chain recombines TRBV7-6 with TRBJ1-4; 7 bases match TRBD1. The CDR3 region is CATAQGLGEKLFF. The covered CDR3 bases are TGTGCCACCGCACAGGGGTTAGGTGAAAAA.